This T cell receptor beta chain was documented in a study of technical replicates of blood from several donors. V was trimmed by 6 bases and J by 2 bases, leaving 12 bases between them. Per germline, CDR1 MDHEN and CDR2 SYDVKM. The CDR3 length is 14 residues. Libraries were prepared by immunoSEQ multiplex PCR; TCRdb keeps only in-frame clonotypes and omits some of them. Of around 80,000 clones detected, about 91% appear once; the ten largest clones hold 0.41%. The sequenced sample was T cells isolated from PBMCs. The chain couples TRBV28 to TRBJ2-3; D is possibly TRBD2 (5 bases). This TCR was sampled from a human donor in good health. The CDR3 nucleotides are TGTGCCAGCAGCCGTGTCGGGGACACAGATACGCAGTATTTT. Translating gives CASSRVGDTDTQYF.